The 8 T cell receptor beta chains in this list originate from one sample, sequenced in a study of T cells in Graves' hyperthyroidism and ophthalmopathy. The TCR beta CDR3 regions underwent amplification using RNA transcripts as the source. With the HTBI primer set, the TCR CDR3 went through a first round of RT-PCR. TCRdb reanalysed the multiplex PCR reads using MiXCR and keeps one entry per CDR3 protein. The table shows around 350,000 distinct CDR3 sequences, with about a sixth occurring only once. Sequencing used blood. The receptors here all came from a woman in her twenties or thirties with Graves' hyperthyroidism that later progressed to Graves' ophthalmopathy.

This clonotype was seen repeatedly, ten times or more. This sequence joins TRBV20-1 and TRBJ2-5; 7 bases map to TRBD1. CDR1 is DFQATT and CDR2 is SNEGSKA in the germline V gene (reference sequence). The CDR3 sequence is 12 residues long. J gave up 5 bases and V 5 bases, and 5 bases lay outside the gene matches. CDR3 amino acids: CSAPRGLETQYF. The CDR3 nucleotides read TGCAGTGCTCCGAGGGGGCTCGAGACCCAGTACTTC.

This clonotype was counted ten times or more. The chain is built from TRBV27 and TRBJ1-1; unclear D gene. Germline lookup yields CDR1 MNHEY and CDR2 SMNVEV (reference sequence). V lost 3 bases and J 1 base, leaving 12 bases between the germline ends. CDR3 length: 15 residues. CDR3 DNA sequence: TGTGCCAGCAGTTTCACACCGTGGGGGAACACTGAAGCTTTCTTT. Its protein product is CASSFTPWGNTEAFF.

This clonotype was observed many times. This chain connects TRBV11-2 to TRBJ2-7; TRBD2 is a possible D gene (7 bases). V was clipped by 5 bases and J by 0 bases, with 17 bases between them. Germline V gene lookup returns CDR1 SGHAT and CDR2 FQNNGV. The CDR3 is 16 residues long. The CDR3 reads CASSGGGRTHSYEQYF. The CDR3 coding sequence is TGTGCCAGCAGCGGGGGGGGGCGGACACACTCCTACGAGCAGTACTTC. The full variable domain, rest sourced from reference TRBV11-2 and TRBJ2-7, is EAGVAQSPRYKIIEKRQSVAFWCNPISGHATLYWYQQILGQGPKLLIQFQNNGVVDDSQLPKDRFSAERLKGVDSTLKIQPAKLEDSAVYLCASSGGGRTHSYEQYFGPGTRLTVT.

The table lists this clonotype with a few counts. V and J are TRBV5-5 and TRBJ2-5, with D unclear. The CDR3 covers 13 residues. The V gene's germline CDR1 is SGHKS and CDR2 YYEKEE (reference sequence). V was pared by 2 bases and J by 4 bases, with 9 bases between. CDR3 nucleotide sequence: TGTGCCAGCAGCTTTATGGTCGGAGAGACCCAGTACTTC. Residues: CASSFMVGETQYF.

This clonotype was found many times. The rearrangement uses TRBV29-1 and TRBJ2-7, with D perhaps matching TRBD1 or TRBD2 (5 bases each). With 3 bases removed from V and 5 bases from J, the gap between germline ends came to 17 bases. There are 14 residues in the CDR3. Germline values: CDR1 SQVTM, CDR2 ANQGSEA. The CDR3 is CSVEATDGTHEQYF. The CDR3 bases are TGCAGCGTTGAGGCGACAGATGGGACCCACGAGCAGTACTTC.

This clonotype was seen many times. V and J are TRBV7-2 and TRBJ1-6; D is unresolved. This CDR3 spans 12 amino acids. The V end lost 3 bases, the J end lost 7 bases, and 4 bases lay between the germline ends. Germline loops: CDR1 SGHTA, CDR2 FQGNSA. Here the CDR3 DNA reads TGTGCCAGCAGCTTCGAGAATTCACCCCTCCACTTT. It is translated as CASSFENSPLHF.

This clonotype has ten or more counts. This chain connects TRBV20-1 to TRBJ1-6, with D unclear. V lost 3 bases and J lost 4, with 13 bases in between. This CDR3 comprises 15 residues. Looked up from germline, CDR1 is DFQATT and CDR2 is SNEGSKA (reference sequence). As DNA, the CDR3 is TGCAGTGCTAGCCGGGCAGGTCAATATAATTCACCCCTCCACTTT. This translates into CSASRAGQYNSPLHF.

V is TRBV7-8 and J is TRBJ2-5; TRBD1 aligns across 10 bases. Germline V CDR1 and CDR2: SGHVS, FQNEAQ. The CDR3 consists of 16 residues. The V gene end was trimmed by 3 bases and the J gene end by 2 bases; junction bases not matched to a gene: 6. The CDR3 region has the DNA TGTGCCAGCAGCTTTGGAGGACAGGGGGTTCAAGAGACCCAGTACTTC. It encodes CASSFGGQGVQETQYF.